Below are 13 T cell receptor beta chains sequenced from a single sample in a study of control samples from healthy donors and cancer patients. The data were produced by immunoSEQ multiplex PCR, yet TCRdb's version contains in-frame clones alone and is incomplete. The profile shows some 130,000 clones, around 93% of them singletons. The specimen was blood. These receptors were taken from a man between 18 and 29 years old in good health.

The V call is TRBV5-1, the J call TRBJ2-3; a possible D gene is TRBD1 (6 bases). CDR1 SGHRS and CDR2 YFSETQ come from the germline V gene. The CDR3 extends over 16 amino acids. Trimming removed 0 bases at V and 7 bases at J, with 18 bases between. CDR3 nucleotide sequence: TGCGCCAGCAGCTTGGCAGGCAAGGGGGTGACAAATACGCAGTATTTT. It is translated as CASSLAGKGVTNTQYF.

The chain is built from TRBV5-5 and TRBJ2-2, with TRBD2 as a possible D gene (5 bases). The CDR3 runs 16 residues. The germline V gene encodes CDR1 SGHKS and CDR2 YYEKEE (reference sequence). The V end lost 4 bases, the J end lost 3 bases, and 16 bases lay between the germline ends. Here the CDR3 reads CASSPGIAQYTGELFF. For the CDR3, the DNA is TGTGCCAGCAGCCCCGGGATTGCACAATACACCGGGGAGCTGTTTTTT.

V gene TRBV18 combines with J gene TRBJ2-5; unclear D gene. The germline V gene has CDR1 KGHSH and CDR2 LQKENI. The length of the CDR3 is 14 residues. Deletions cut 5 bases from V and 6 bases from J, with 16 bases between. As DNA, the CDR3 is TGTGCCAGCTCATATAGGCGGACCACTCAGACCCAGTACTTC. Translated, it gives CASSYRRTTQTQYF.

In DNA form, the CDR3 reads TGTGCCAGCAGTGAGGACAGTACTAACTATGGCTACACCTTC. It specifies CASSEDSTNYGYTF. The J gene is TRBJ1-2, the V gene TRBV2; possibly TRBD1 for D (6 bases). The CDR3 extends over 14 amino acids. Germline lookup yields CDR1 SNHLY and CDR2 FYNNEI. Trimming removed 3 bases at V and 0 bases at J, with 8 bases between.

The rearrangement uses TRBV7-9 and TRBJ1-5; D remains unclear. The CDR3 is 13 amino acids. Trimming removed 2 bases from V and 5 bases from J, with 7 bases in between. CDR1 and CDR2 from the germline V gene are SEHNR and FQNEAQ (reference sequence). Written as DNA, the CDR3 is TGTGCCAGCAGCTTATACTCAGATCAGCCCCAGCATTTT. Encoded protein: CASSLYSDQPQHF.

The chain employs TRBV10-1 and TRBJ2-3, with a weak D call TRBD2 (5 bases). Germline values: CDR1 WNHNN, CDR2 SYGVQD (reference sequence). The V end lost 3 bases, the J end lost 6 bases, and 10 bases lay between the germline ends. The CDR3 length is 13 residues. CDR3 sequence: CASSEFSGDTQYF. CDR3 DNA sequence: TGCGCCAGCAGTGAATTCTCGGGGGATACGCAGTATTTT.

For the CDR3, the DNA is TGTGCCAGCAGCGTAGCTTTGGGACGGGGAGCTGAAGCTTTCTTT. Protein: CASSVALGRGAEAFF. The V and J genes are TRBV9 and TRBJ1-1, with D perhaps matching TRBD1 (5 bases). V lost 0 bases to trimming and J lost 6 bases, with 15 bases between them. CDR3 length equals 15 residues. From germline, CDR1 is SGDLS and CDR2 YYNGEE.

This sequence joins TRBV6-6 and TRBJ2-5; 7 bases fit TRBD1. This CDR3 is 14 amino acids long. The trim removed 8 bases at V and 2 bases at J, leaving 8 bases unmatched. The germline gives CDR1 MNHNY, CDR2 SVGAGI (reference sequence). In DNA form, the CDR3 reads TGTGCCAGCGGAAACCGGGACAGACAAGAGACCCAGTACTTC. Its translation is CASGNRDRQETQYF.

This chain uses TRBV4-1 with TRBJ2-2; 7 bases match TRBD1. V lost 3 bases and J lost 0; bases outside the gene matches: 7. Germline assignment: CDR1 MGHRA and CDR2 YSYEKL. This CDR3 is 17 amino acids long. CDR3 DNA: TGCGCCAGCAGCCACGGACCGGGACAGTCGAACACCGGGGAGCTGTTTTTT. Its protein is CASSHGPGQSNTGELFF.

This chain connects TRBV5-6 to TRBJ1-2; D uncertain. Germline loops: CDR1 SGHDT, CDR2 YYEEEE. CDR3 length equals 14 residues. V was pared by 4 bases and J by 1 base, with 11 bases between. The CDR3 bases are TGTGCCAGCAGCGTCGTCAATTTTAACTATGGCTACACCTTC. The encoded protein is CASSVVNFNYGYTF.

This rearrangement joins TRBV11-2 to TRBJ1-4, with no clear D. V lost 0 bases and J lost 5, with 10 bases in between. CDR1 is SGHAT, CDR2 FQNNGV, per germline. The CDR3 covers 15 residues. In DNA form, the CDR3 reads TGTGCCAGCAGCTTAGATCCCGGCCTGAATGAAAAACTGTTTTTT. This translates into CASSLDPGLNEKLFF.

This rearrangement joins TRBV30 to TRBJ1-3; D is ambiguous. Between the trimmed V and J ends, which lost 6 bases and 1 base, there was a span of 13 bases. The germline CDR1 and CDR2 sequences are GTSNPN and SVGIG (reference sequence). The CDR3 covers 14 residues. The CDR3 DNA reads as TGTGCCTGTGAGCCGCTGCTTTCTGGAAACACCATATATTTT. Protein: CACEPLLSGNTIYF.

The rearrangement links TRBV10-3 to TRBJ2-1; 10 bases match TRBD2. This CDR3 region has 15 residues. Trimming took 0 bases from V and 7 from J; bases not matched to a gene: 3. Germline CDR1 reads ENHRY; CDR2 reads SYGVKD. Here the CDR3 reads CAISESASGGNEQFF. DNA of the CDR3: TGTGCCATCAGTGAGTCAGCTAGCGGGGGAAATGAGCAGTTCTTC.